The next 6 T cell receptor beta chains were all read from a single sample in a study of T cell responses to AZD1222 COVID-19 vaccine. Libraries were prepared by immunoSEQ multiplex PCR; TCRdb keeps only in-frame clonotypes and omits some of them. The sample has 40,000 to 50,000 clones, approximately 88% seen once. Sequences were derived from peripheral blood, sampled 28 days after the second AZD1222 dose. The receptors here all came from an adult who received the AZD1222 COVID-19 vaccine.

The J gene is TRBJ1-6, the V gene TRBV18, with 11 bases fitting TRBD1. Germline CDR1 reads KGHSH; CDR2 reads LQKENI. J lost 9 bases, V lost 2 bases, and 12 bases had no gene match. The length of the CDR3 is 18 residues. The CDR3 nucleotides read TGTGCCAGCTCACCAAAAACGTTACAGGACAGGGGGCTTTCACCCCTCCACTTT. It specifies CASSPKTLQDRGLSPLHF.

This chain connects TRBV5-4 to TRBJ2-7; weak D call: TRBD2 (5 bases). The CDR3 totals 14 residues. V was cut by 0 bases and J by 4 bases, with 11 bases left in between. The germline V gene encodes CDR1 SGHNT and CDR2 YYREEE (reference sequence). The CDR3 bases are TGTGCCAGCAGCTTGGAAGCTAGCCCTTACGAGCAGTACTTC. Translated: CASSLEASPYEQYF.

This rearrangement joins TRBV29-1 to TRBJ2-7, with TRBD1 matching 7 bases. With V trimmed by 3 bases and J by 3 bases, 11 bases remained unmatched. The germline V gene encodes CDR1 SQVTM and CDR2 ANQGSEA. The CDR3 is made up of 15 amino acids. CDR3 DNA: TGCAGCGTTGAGTCACCGCCGCGACAGGGCTACGAGCAGTACTTC. As protein: CSVESPPRQGYEQYF.

J is TRBJ1-1 and V is TRBV7-9, with D unresolved. The V gene lost 3 bases and the J gene lost 1 base, with 15 bases spanning the gap. The CDR3 sequence is 16 residues long. Germline CDR1 SEHNR, CDR2 FQNEAQ (reference sequence). This chain's CDR3 is CASSFGSPTQNTEAFF. Here the CDR3 DNA reads TGTGCCAGCAGCTTTGGTTCCCCGACTCAGAACACTGAAGCTTTCTTT.

This chain uses TRBV10-3 with TRBJ2-7, with 8 positions matching TRBD1. Germline V gene sequence: CDR1 ENHRY, CDR2 SYGVKD. After removal of 4 bases from V and 6 bases from J, the junction contained 2 bases not matched to a gene. The CDR3 extends over 12 amino acids. CDR3 loop: CAISGTGSEQYF. The CDR3 DNA sequence: TGTGCCATCAGTGGGACAGGGAGCGAGCAGTACTTC.

The chain couples TRBV19 to TRBJ1-6, with TRBD1 matching over 7 bases. The CDR3 is made up of 16 amino acids. The V gene end was trimmed by 3 bases and the J gene end by 5 bases; junction bases not matched to a gene: 7. The V gene's germline CDR1 is LNHDA and CDR2 SQIVND (reference sequence). The CDR3 loop reads CASSISGGSNNSPLHF. In DNA form, the CDR3 reads TGTGCCAGTAGTATTTCAGGGGGTTCCAATAATTCACCCCTCCACTTT. Together with reference TRBV19 and TRBJ1-6, the CDR3 gives the full variable domain: DGGITQSPKYLFRKEGQNVTLSCEQNLNHDAMYWYRQDPGQGLRLIYYSQIVNDFQKGDIAEGYSVSREKKESFPLTVTSAQKNPTAFYLCASSISGGSNNSPLHFGNGTRLTVT.